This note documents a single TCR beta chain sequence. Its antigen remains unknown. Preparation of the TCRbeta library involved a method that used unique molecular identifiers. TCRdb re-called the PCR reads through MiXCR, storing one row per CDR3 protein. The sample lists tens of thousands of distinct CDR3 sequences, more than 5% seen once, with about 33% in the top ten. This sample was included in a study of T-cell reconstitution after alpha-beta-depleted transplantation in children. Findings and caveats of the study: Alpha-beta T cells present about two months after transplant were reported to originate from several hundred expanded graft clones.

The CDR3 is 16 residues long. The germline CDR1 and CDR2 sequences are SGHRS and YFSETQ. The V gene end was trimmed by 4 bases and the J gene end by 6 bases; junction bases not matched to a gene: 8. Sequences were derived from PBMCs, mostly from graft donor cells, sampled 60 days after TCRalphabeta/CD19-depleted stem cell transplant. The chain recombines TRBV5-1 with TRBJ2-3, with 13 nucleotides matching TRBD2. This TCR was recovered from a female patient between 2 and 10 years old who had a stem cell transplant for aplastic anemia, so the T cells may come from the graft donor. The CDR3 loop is CASSIGLAGDKDTQYF. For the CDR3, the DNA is TGCGCCAGCAGCATCGGACTAGCGGGAGATAAGGATACGCAGTATTTT. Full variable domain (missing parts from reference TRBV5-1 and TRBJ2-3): KAGVTQTPRYLIKTRGQQVTLSCSPISGHRSVSWYQQTPGQGLQFLFEYFSETQRNKGNFPGRFSGRQFSNSRSEMNVSTLELGDSALYLCASSIGLAGDKDTQYFGPGTRLTVL.